This TCR beta chain was observed in a study of blood T cell repertoires in COVID-19. Study as a whole: The study drew acute and convalescent COVID-19 samples from the United States, Italy and Spain. T cells, B-cell-depleted T cells, or PBMCs supplied cDNA or gDNA.

In the authors' workflow: Estimated nucleated cell counts came from reference gene primer amplification. The repertoire was sequenced with immunoSEQ multiplex PCR; TCRdb's copy has only in-frame clones and lacks some. V, J and clone size reflect that table, while D and trimming were determined from the DNA. The table records about 240,000 clones, approximately 80% of them present only once. The CDR3 loop spans 15 amino acids. The germline V and J ends were trimmed by 4 bases and 4 bases, with 15 bases remaining between them. Germline loops: CDR1 SGHTS, CDR2 YDEGEE. The sequenced sample was peripheral blood. The sequence was obtained from a woman aged 80 or over with acute or convalescent COVID-19. This chain joins TRBV5-8 and TRBJ2-1, with D unresolved. CDR3 protein: CASSPIPPEYNEQFF. The CDR3 DNA reads as TGTGCCAGCAGCCCGATCCCCCCCGAGTACAATGAGCAGTTCTTC.